This entry lists 11 T cell receptor beta chains sequenced from one sample in a study of neurological immune-mediated disorders. TCRdb re-called the 5' RACE reads with MiXCR, one entry per CDR3 protein. The sample records about 65,000 distinct CDR3 sequences, about 4% being singletons. Material for sequencing was PBMCs. These receptors came from a man aged 45-65 years with multiple sclerosis.

This clonotype was detected only a few times. Since a much larger clone is just one base distant, this may be a read error. This chain connects TRBV29-1 to TRBJ1-4, with TRBD1 as a possible D gene (5 bases). CDR1 and CDR2 from the germline V gene are SQVTM and ANQGSEA. CDR3 length: 13 amino acids. The CDR3 reads CSVAWGANDKLFF. CDR3 nucleotides: TGCAGCGTTGCATGGGGCGCTAATGACAAACTGTTTTTT. Drawing the rest from reference TRBV29-1 and TRBJ1-4, the complete variable domain is SAVISQKPSRDICQRGTSLTIQCQVDSQVTMMFWYRQQPGQSLTLIATANQGSEATYESGFVIDKFPISRPNLTFSTLTVSNMSPEDSSIYLCSVAWGANDKLFFGSGTQLSVL.

This clonotype was counted ten times or more. This CDR3 is CASSLAGLRGGYTF. CDR3 nucleotides: TGTGCCAGCAGCTTAGCGGGGTTACGGGGCGGCTACACCTTC. V is TRBV7-6 and J is TRBJ1-2, with D perhaps TRBD1 (5 bases). Trimming removed 0 bases from V and 8 bases from J, with 13 bases in between. The CDR3 has 14 residues. Germline V gene data show CDR1 as SGHVS and CDR2 as FNYEAQ.

The table lists this clonotype with many counts. This rearrangement joins TRBV7-6 to TRBJ2-3; D gene unclear. Germline V gives CDR1 SGHVS, CDR2 FNYEAQ. Trimming shortened V by 5 bases and J by 0 bases, and 12 bases separated the two germline ends. CDR3 length: 15 residues. The CDR3 coding sequence is TGTGCCAGCAGCGGCGACACCCAAAGCACAGATACGCAGTATTTT. It translates to CASSGDTQSTDTQYF. The whole variable domain, remainder taken from reference TRBV7-6 and TRBJ2-3, is GAGVSQSPRYKVTKRGQDVALRCDPISGHVSLYWYRQALGQGPEFLTYFNYEAQQDKSGLPNDRFSAERPEGSISTLTIQRTEQRDSAMYRCASSGDTQSTDTQYFGPGTRLTVL.

This clonotype was counted at least ten times. This rearrangement joins TRBV7-2 to TRBJ1-2, with D uncertain. This CDR3 has 13 residues. Trimming removed 1 base at V and 8 bases at J, with 11 bases between. Germline CDR1 is SGHTA and CDR2 is FQGNSA. DNA of the CDR3: TGTGCCAGCAGCTTAGTGGGGAAGCCGGGCTACACCTTC. Protein: CASSLVGKPGYTF. Filled out from reference TRBV7-2 and TRBJ1-2, the complete variable domain reads GAGVSQSPSNKVTEKGKDVELRCDPISGHTALYWYRQSLGQGLEFLIYFQGNSAPDKSGLPSDRFSAERTGGSVSTLTIQRTQQEDSAVYLCASSLVGKPGYTFGSGTRLTVV.

This clonotype was observed at least ten times. This sequence joins TRBV20-1 and TRBJ2-2, with 10 bases matching TRBD1. CDR1 and CDR2 (germline): DFQATT, SNEGSKA (reference sequence). The CDR3 contains 16 residues. V shed 0 bases, J shed 7 bases, and the junction held 8 bases outside the gene matches. The CDR3 DNA follows: TGCAGTGCTAGAGATAGAGGGGACAGGGGTGGCGGGGAGCTGTTTTTT. This sequence encodes CSARDRGDRGGGELFF.

The chain joins TRBV5-1 to TRBJ2-3, with 8 bases fitting TRBD1. Unmatched junction bases numbered 7, after V lost 4 bases and J lost 3 bases. The germline V gene encodes CDR1 SGHRS and CDR2 YFSETQ. The CDR3 is 15 residues long. For the CDR3, the DNA is TGCGCCAGCAGCGCATACAGGGGGGAGACAGATACGCAGTATTTT. Protein sequence: CASSAYRGETDTQYF.

To note about this clonotype: A read error may be the cause here, since a much bigger clone is one base away. The gene calls are TRBV5-5 and TRBJ2-1; D ambiguous. The CDR3 spans 16 residues. V lost 1 base and J 6 bases, leaving 17 bases between the germline ends. CDR1 and CDR2 from the germline V gene are SGHKS and YYEKEE (reference sequence). The CDR3, as DNA: TGTGCCAGCAGCTTGAATAGAGTCGGGTGGGCCAATGAGCAGTTCTTC. It specifies CASSLNRVGWANEQFF.

In this sample, this clonotype turned up many times. The chain couples TRBV7-9 to TRBJ2-7; 11 nucleotides align to TRBD1. CDR1 is SEHNR, CDR2 FQNEAQ, per germline (reference sequence). The CDR3 consists of 15 residues. J gave up 5 bases and V 3 bases, and 6 bases lay outside the gene matches. In nucleotides, the CDR3 is TGTGCCAGCAGCTTTGGGGACAGGGGGTATCACGAGCAGTACTTC. As protein: CASSFGDRGYHEQYF.

This clonotype was observed at least ten times. The chain joins TRBV18 to TRBJ2-3; D unclear. The V end lost 0 bases, the J end lost 6 bases, and 10 bases lay between the germline ends. This CDR3 is 14 amino acids long. Per the germline V gene, CDR1 is KGHSH and CDR2 is LQKENI. The CDR3 coding sequence is TGTGCCAGCTCACCACCACAAGGTTGGGATACGCAGTATTTT. Residues: CASSPPQGWDTQYF.

In this sample, this clonotype turned up a few times. The chain uses TRBV13 and TRBJ2-3; TRBD1 agrees at 8 bases. There are 14 residues in the CDR3. Germline-derived CDR1 and CDR2 are PRHDT and FYEKMQ (reference sequence). V shed 5 bases, J shed 6 bases, and the junction held 7 bases outside the gene matches. CDR3 region: CASSPRTGFDTQYF. The DNA for the CDR3 is TGTGCCAGCAGCCCAAGGACAGGGTTCGATACGCAGTATTTT. The whole variable domain, filled in from reference TRBV13 and TRBJ2-3, reads AAGVIQSPRHLIKEKRETATLKCYPIPRHDTVYWYQQGPGQDPQFLISFYEKMQSDKGSIPDRFSAQQFSDYHSELNMSSLELGDSALYFCASSPRTGFDTQYFGPGTRLTVL.

This clonotype was counted at least ten times. This chain links TRBV6-1 with TRBJ2-3; D possibly matches TRBD1 or TRBD2 (5 bases each). CDR1 and CDR2 from the germline V gene are MNHNS and SASEGT. V shed 4 bases and J shed 0 bases, with 8 bases lying between them. This CDR3 is 14 amino acids long. The CDR3 here is CASSAGPSTDTQYF. CDR3 nucleotide sequence: TGTGCCAGCAGTGCGGGGCCTAGCACAGATACGCAGTATTTT.